The 17 T cell receptor beta chains in this list originate from one sample, sequenced in a study of blood T cells in healthy people across ages. Then a second PCR, running about 6 to 12 cycles, was carried out with a sample-barcoded 5' primer and a J-beta primer mix. Using its own MiXCR run on the 5' RACE reads, TCRdb lists one record per CDR3 protein. Altogether approximately 700,000 distinct CDR3 sequences are present, approximately 30% being singletons, with the ten largest covering approximately 15%. The sequenced sample consisted of blood. All receptors come from a woman aged 80 or older in good health.

This clonotype was detected many times. The J gene is TRBJ2-7, the V gene TRBV12-3 or TRBV12-4; 7 nucleotides agree with TRBD2. The V segment lost 6 bases and the J segment 1 base; nucleotides outside the gene matches: 9. The CDR3 runs 15 residues. This CDR3 is CASSLGRAGSYEQYF. In DNA, the CDR3 is TGTGCCAGCAGCCTCGGGCGAGCGGGGTCCTACGAGCAGTACTTC.

This clonotype has just a few counts. With a much larger clone just one base away, this may be a read error. The chain carries TRBV10-3 and TRBJ2-5; 9 bases line up with TRBD1. Germline CDR1 and CDR2: ENHRY and SYGVKD. The CDR3 length is 13 residues. V lost 7 bases, J lost 11 bases, and 11 bases stayed unmatched. The CDR3 sequence: CAIKQGAIDEQYF. The CDR3 region has the DNA TGTGCCATCAAACAGGGGGCTATCGATGAGCAGTACTTC.

In regard to this clonotype: A read error may produce the germline difference seen at one junction end. The J gene is TRBJ2-7, the V gene TRBV14; 7 bases fit TRBD2. In germline, CDR1 is SGHDN, CDR2 FVKESK. The CDR3 runs to 16 residues. CDR3 sequence: CVSSRSGAGLSYEQYF. CDR3 in DNA: TGTGTCAGCAGCCGAAGCGGGGCAGGTCTCTCCTACGAGCAGTACTTC.

In its sample, this clonotype was seen many times. The V and J genes are TRBV3-1 and TRBJ2-1, with D perhaps given as TRBD1 or TRBD2 (5 bases each). The CDR3 has 17 residues. V lost 0 bases, J lost 3 bases, and 15 bases lay in between. Looked up from germline, CDR1 is LGHDT and CDR2 is YNNKEL (reference sequence). The CDR3 spells CASSQDPGAGLYNEQFF. CDR3 nucleotides: TGTGCCAGCAGCCAAGATCCCGGGGCAGGGCTCTACAATGAGCAGTTCTTC.

This clonotype has ten or more counts. This chain connects TRBV6-6 to TRBJ1-6, with D unresolved. The CDR3 covers 14 residues. CDR1 is MNHNY, CDR2 SVGAGI, per germline (reference sequence). Trimming removed 7 bases from V and 7 bases from J, with 14 bases in between. The CDR3 is CASTSREENSPLHF. Here the CDR3 DNA reads TGTGCCAGCACGAGCCGTGAGGAGAATTCACCCCTCCACTTT.

This clonotype came up many times. The chain carries TRBV11-1 and TRBJ2-5, with a weak D call TRBD2 (6 bases). The CDR3 is 14 residues long. V lost 5 bases, J lost 4 bases, and 14 bases lay in between. Germline CDR1 reads SGHAT; CDR2 reads FQDESV (reference sequence). The CDR3 DNA sequence: TGTGCCAGCAGCGTCGGCCGGGACTCAGAGACCCAGTACTTC. Its translation: CASSVGRDSETQYF.

In its sample, this clonotype was seen once. Germline is not matched at one junction end, which may reflect a read error. V gene TRBV12-3 or TRBV12-4 combines with J gene TRBJ2-3, with D tentatively TRBD2 (7 bases). The CDR3 contains 15 residues. This CDR3 is CASSPVGGGTDAQYF. The CDR3 nucleotides are TGTGCCAGCAGTCCGGTAGGGGGGGGCACAGATGCGCAGTATTTT.

This clonotype was seen a few times. The chain is built from TRBV28 and TRBJ2-7; D gene ambiguous. Trimming stripped 5 bases from V and 7 bases from J, with 12 bases between. The CDR3 runs to 12 residues. Germline V CDR1 and CDR2: MDHEN, SYDVKM. CDR3 protein: CASSSSYNEQYF. CDR3 DNA sequence: TGTGCCAGCAGTAGCTCCTACAATGAGCAGTACTTC.

This clonotype was seen only a few times. Since a much larger clone is just one base distant, this may be a read error. The chain combines TRBV11-2 with TRBJ2-3; 8 nucleotides align to TRBD2. This CDR3 has 15 residues. Germline assignment: CDR1 SGHAT and CDR2 FQNNGV. V shed 5 bases and J 9 bases; nucleotides not matched to a gene: 13. The DNA of the CDR3 is TGTGCCAGCAGCCCCCGGGTCGTTACTAGCGGAACGCAGTATTTT. Protein sequence: CASSPRVVTSGTQYF.

This clonotype was detected a few times. V usage is TRBV20-1 and J usage is TRBJ1-4; 7 bases agree with TRBD1. Germline V gene lookup returns CDR1 DFQATT and CDR2 SNEGSKA (reference sequence). The V gene end was trimmed by 6 bases and the J gene end by 8 bases; junction bases not matched to a gene: 9. The CDR3 spans 13 residues. The CDR3 DNA follows: TGCAGTGCCACCCCGACAGGGAGCGAAAAACTGTTTTTT. The encoded protein is CSATPTGSEKLFF.

The sample holds a few counts of this clonotype. This rearrangement joins TRBV7-2 to TRBJ1-1, with a tentative D call TRBD1 (5 bases). CDR3 length: 15 amino acids. Germline CDR1 is SGHTA and CDR2 is FQGNSA. Trimming cost V 6 bases and J 0 bases, with 14 bases left between them. The CDR3 DNA is TGTGCCAGCAGTTCTCATCGGGGGATGAACACTGAAGCTTTCTTT. Its protein product is CASSSHRGMNTEAFF.

The table lists this clonotype with many counts. This chain joins TRBV20-1 and TRBJ2-1; 13 positions agree with TRBD2. The CDR3 length is 18 residues. V was pared by 2 bases and J by 0 bases, with 7 bases of the junction left unmatched. CDR1 is DFQATT and CDR2 is SNEGSKA in the germline V gene (reference sequence). CDR3 in amino acids: CSARQGLAGAFSYNEQFF. The CDR3 DNA is TGCAGTGCTAGACAAGGACTAGCGGGGGCCTTCTCCTACAATGAGCAGTTCTTC.

The gene calls are TRBV14 and TRBJ1-1; D gene uncertain. Germline V lookup: CDR1 SGHDN, CDR2 FVKESK. V lost 3 bases, J lost 0 bases, and 8 bases lay in between. This CDR3 contains 14 residues. CDR3: CASSHSGLNTEAFF. In nucleotides, the CDR3 is TGTGCCAGCAGCCACTCAGGCCTGAACACTGAAGCTTTCTTT.

As regards this clonotype: A much larger clone sits a single nucleotide away, making a read error possible. The chain employs TRBV19 and TRBJ2-1; 8 nucleotides match TRBD1. The CDR3 has 15 amino acids. Per the germline V gene, CDR1 is LNHDA and CDR2 is SQIVND (reference sequence). The trim removed 8 bases at V and 1 base at J, leaving 7 bases unmatched. CDR3: CASGRTGWSYNEQFF. DNA of the CDR3: TGTGCCAGTGGTCGGACAGGGTGGTCCTACAATGAGCAGTTCTTC.

The chain has TRBV6-5 and TRBJ1-2; 10 nucleotides align to TRBD1. Losses at the gene ends were 5 bases for V and 4 bases for J; bases not matched to a gene: 7. The CDR3 extends over 15 amino acids. Germline V lookup: CDR1 MNHEY, CDR2 SVGAGI. The CDR3 loop is CASSTGQGVSYGYTF. In DNA form, the CDR3 reads TGTGCCAGCAGTACTGGACAGGGGGTAAGCTATGGCTACACCTTC.

Points on this clonotype: A much larger clone lies one base from this, so it may be a read error. The chain links TRBV6-2 or TRBV6-3 to TRBJ1-2; D ambiguous. The CDR3 is 14 amino acids. Germline V lookup: CDR1 MNHEY, CDR2 SVGEGT. This CDR3 is CASRYSGPPGGYTF. The CDR3 DNA reads as TGTGCCAGCAGGTACTCCGGGCCTCCGGGAGGCTACACCTTC.

This clonotype was seen ten or more times. V gene TRBV7-6 combines with J gene TRBJ2-1; 8 bases are shared with TRBD1. This CDR3 has 17 residues. CDR1 and CDR2 (germline): SGHVS, FNYEAQ. Trimming at V came to 4 bases and at J to 7 bases, leaving 15 bases not matched to a gene. This CDR3 reads CASSSFPPGGARNEQFF. In DNA form, the CDR3 reads TGTGCCAGCAGCTCTTTTCCCCCAGGGGGCGCGAGGAATGAGCAGTTCTTC.